This T cell receptor beta chain was sequenced for a study of T cell responses to AZD1222 COVID-19 vaccine. This CDR3 spans 14 amino acids. In germline, CDR1 is SGHNT, CDR2 YYREEE (reference sequence). Trimming shortened V by 4 bases and J by 6 bases, and 16 bases separated the two germline ends. Method: immunoSEQ multiplex PCR; TCRdb's copy keeps in-frame clones and lacks some. Here the sample spans some 81,000 clones, approximately 85% being singletons. The TCR was taken from an adult who received the AZD1222 COVID-19 vaccine. Sequencing used peripheral blood, obtained 28 days after the second AZD1222 dose. V is TRBV5-4 and J is TRBJ1-2; D is perhaps TRBD1 (5 bases). The chain's CDR3 is CASSGIQGSHGYTF. CDR3 coding DNA: TGTGCCAGCAGCGGCATCCAGGGTTCCCATGGCTACACCTTC.